The clone carrying this T cell receptor (beta chain) has ten or more counts. What it binds is unknown. CDR3 length: 12 amino acids. V shed 1 base and J shed 6 bases, with 7 bases lying between them. The data were taken from a study of CD8 T cells in ankylosing spondylitis. The study's findings and limits: Previously reported in reactive arthritis synovial fluid and blood were some of the motif variants. Significant enrichment of disease-linked clones was reportedly seen in matched ankylosing spondylitis synovial fluid. About eight highly homologous variants made up a TCR beta motif that seemed to typify ankylosing spondylitis blood.

Libraries for TCR beta were made by quantitative 5'-RACE with molecular barcodes. Each CDR3 protein is one row after TCRdb ran MiXCR on the 5' RACE reads. The table shows about 220,000 distinct CDR3 sequences, with 20% to 30% occurring only once. The sample consisted of blood, either unsorted or a sorted T cell fraction (not recorded which). This sequence originates from a male donor with ankylosing spondylitis or in good health (not recorded which). This rearrangement joins TRBV12-3 or TRBV12-4 to TRBJ2-7; D ambiguous. CDR3: CASSLDAGEQYF. The CDR3 DNA follows: TGTGCCAGCAGTTTAGACGCTGGCGAGCAGTACTTC.